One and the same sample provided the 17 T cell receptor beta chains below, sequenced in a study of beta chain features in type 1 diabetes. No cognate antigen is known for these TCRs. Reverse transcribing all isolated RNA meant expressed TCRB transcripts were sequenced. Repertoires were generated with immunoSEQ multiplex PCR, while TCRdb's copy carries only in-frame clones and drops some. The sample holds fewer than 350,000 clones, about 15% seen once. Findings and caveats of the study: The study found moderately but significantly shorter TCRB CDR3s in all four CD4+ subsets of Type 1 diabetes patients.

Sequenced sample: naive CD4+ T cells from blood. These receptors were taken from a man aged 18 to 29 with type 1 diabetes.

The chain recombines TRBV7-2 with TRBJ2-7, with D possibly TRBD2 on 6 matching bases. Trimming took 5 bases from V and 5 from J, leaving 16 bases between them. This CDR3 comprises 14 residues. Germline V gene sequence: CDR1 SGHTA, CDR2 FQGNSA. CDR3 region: CASSQRAGGDEQYF. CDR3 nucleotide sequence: TGTGCCAGCAGCCAGCGGGCAGGAGGTGACGAGCAGTACTTC.

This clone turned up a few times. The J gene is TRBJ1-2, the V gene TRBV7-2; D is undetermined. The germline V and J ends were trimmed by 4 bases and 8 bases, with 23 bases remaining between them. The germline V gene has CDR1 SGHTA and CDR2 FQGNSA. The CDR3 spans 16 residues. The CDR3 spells CASSSPSGSAGGGYTF. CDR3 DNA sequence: TGTGCCAGCAGCTCCCCTAGTGGGTCCGCGGGTGGAGGCTACACCTTC.

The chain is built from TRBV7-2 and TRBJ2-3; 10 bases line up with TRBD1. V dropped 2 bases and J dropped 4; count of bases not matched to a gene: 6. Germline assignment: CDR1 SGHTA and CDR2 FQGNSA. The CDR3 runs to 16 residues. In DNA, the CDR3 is TGTGCCAGCAGCTTAAGGGGGACAGGGGTGGCAGATACGCAGTATTTT. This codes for CASSLRGTGVADTQYF.

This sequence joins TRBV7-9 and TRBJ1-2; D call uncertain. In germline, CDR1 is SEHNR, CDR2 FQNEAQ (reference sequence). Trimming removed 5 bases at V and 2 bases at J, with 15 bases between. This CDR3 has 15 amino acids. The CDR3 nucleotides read TGTGCCAGCAGCCCCCCCGGCACGGGGAACTATGGCTACACCTTC. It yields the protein CASSPPGTGNYGYTF.

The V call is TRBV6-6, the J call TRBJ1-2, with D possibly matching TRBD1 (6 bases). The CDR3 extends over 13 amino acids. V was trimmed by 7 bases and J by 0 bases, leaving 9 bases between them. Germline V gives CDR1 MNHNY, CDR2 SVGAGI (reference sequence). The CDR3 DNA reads TGTGCCAGCACGGGACAAACTAACTATGGCTACACCTTC. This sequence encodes CASTGQTNYGYTF.

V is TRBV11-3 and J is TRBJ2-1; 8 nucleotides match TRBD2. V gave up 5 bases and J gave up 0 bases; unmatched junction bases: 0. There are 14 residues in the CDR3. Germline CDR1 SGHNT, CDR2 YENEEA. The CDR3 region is CASSGTSSYNEQFF. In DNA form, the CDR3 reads TGTGCCAGCAGCGGGACTAGCTCCTACAATGAGCAGTTCTTC. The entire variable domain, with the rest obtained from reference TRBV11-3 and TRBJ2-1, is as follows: EAGVVQSPRYKIIEKKQPVAFWCNPISGHNTLYWYLQNLGQGPELLIRYENEEAVDDSQLPKDRFSAERLKGVDSTLKIQPAELGDSAVYLCASSGTSSYNEQFFGPGTRLTVL.

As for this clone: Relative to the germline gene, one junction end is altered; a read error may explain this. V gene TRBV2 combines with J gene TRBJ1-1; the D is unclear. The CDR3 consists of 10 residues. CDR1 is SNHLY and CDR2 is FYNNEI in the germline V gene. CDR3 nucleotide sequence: TGTGCCAGCAGTGTCCGTACCGCGGTCTTT. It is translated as CASSVRTAVF.

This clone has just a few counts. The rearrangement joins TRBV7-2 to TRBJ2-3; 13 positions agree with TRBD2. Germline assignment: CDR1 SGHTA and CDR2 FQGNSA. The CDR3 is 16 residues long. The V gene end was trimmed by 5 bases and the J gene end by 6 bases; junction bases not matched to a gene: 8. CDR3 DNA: TGTGCCAGCAGCCCTCCGGGACTAGCGGGATTTGATACGCAGTATTTT. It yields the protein CASSPPGLAGFDTQYF.

CDR3 loop: CASSPSGGNTGELFF. CDR3 bases: TGCGCCAGCAGCCCAAGCGGGGGGAACACCGGGGAGCTGTTTTTT. This chain joins TRBV5-1 and TRBJ2-2; TRBD2 matches at 8 bases. The CDR3 covers 15 residues. Germline loops: CDR1 SGHRS, CDR2 YFSETQ. The ends lost 4 bases at V and 1 base at J; junction bases unmatched: 3. The full variable domain, in which reference TRBV5-1 and TRBJ2-2 provide the parts outside the CDR3, is KAGVTQTPRYLIKTRGQQVTLSCSPISGHRSVSWYQQTPGQGLQFLFEYFSETQRNKGNFPGRFSGRQFSNSRSEMNVSTLELGDSALYLCASSPSGGNTGELFFGEGSRLTVL.

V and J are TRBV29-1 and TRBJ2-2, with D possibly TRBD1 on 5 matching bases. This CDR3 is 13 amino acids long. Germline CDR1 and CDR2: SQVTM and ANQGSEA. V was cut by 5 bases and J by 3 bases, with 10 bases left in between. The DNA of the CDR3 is TGCAGCGTTAGGGGTCAGTACACCGGGGAGCTGTTTTTT. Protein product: CSVRGQYTGELFF.

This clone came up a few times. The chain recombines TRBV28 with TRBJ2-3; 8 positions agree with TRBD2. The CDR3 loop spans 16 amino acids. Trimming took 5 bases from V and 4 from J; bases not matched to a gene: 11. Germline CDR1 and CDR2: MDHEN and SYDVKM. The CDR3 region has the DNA TGTGCCAGCAGTCCCCTTTACGGGAGGGGTCCAGATACGCAGTATTTT. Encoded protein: CASSPLYGRGPDTQYF. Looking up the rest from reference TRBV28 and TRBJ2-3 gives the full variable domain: DVKVTQSSRYLVKRTGEKVFLECVQDMDHENMFWYRQDPGLGLRLIYFSYDVKMKEKGDIPEGYSVSREKKERFSLILESASTNQTSMYLCASSPLYGRGPDTQYFGPGTRLTVL.

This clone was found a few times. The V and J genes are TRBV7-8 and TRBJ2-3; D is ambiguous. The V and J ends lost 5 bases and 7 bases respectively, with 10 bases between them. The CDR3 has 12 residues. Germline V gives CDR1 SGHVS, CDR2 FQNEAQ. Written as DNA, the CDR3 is TGTGCCAGCAGCACACCTCGAAATACGCAGTATTTT. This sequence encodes CASSTPRNTQYF. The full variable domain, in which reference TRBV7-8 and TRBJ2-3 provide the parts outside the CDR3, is GAGVSQSPRYKVAKRGQDVALRCDPISGHVSLFWYQQALGQGPEFLTYFQNEAQLDKSGLPSDRFFAERPEGSVSTLKIQRTQQEDSAVYLCASSTPRNTQYFGPGTRLTVL.

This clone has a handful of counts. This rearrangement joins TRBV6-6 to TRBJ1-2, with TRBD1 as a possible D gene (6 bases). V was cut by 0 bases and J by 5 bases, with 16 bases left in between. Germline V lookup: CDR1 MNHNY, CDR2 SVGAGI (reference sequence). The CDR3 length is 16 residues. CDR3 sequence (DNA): TGTGCCAGCAGTTACTCAGGGCAGGGGCGACTTTATGGCTACACCTTC. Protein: CASSYSGQGRLYGYTF.

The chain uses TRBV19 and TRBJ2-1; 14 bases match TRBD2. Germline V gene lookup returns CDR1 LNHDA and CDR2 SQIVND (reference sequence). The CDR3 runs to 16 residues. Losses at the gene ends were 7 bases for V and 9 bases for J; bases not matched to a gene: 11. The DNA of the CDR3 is TGTGCCAGTACCCCAGGGACTAGCGGGAGTGAGGGTGAGCAGTTCTTC. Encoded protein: CASTPGTSGSEGEQFF.

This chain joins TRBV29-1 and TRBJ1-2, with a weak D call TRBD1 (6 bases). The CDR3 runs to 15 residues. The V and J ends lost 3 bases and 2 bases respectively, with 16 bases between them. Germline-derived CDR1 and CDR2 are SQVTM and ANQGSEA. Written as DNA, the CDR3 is TGCAGCGTTGACGTGGTGGCCAGGGGAAACTATGGCTACACCTTC. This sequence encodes CSVDVVARGNYGYTF.

CDR3 amino acids: CASSFGPRDNTYEQYF. The DNA for the CDR3 is TGTGCCAGCAGTTTTGGCCCGAGGGATAACACCTACGAGCAGTACTTC. V is TRBV28 and J is TRBJ2-7; a possible D gene is TRBD2 (5 bases). V lost 3 bases, J lost 2 bases, and 17 bases lay in between. In germline, CDR1 is MDHEN, CDR2 SYDVKM. The CDR3 is 16 residues long. Full variable domain (missing parts from reference TRBV28 and TRBJ2-7): DVKVTQSSRYLVKRTGEKVFLECVQDMDHENMFWYRQDPGLGLRLIYFSYDVKMKEKGDIPEGYSVSREKKERFSLILESASTNQTSMYLCASSFGPRDNTYEQYFGPGTRLTVT.

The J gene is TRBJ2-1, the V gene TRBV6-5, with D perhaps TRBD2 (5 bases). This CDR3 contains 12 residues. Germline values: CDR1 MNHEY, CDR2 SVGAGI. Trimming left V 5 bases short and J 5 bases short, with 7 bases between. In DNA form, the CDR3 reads TGTGCCAGCAGTCCCGGGAACAATGAGCAGTTCTTC. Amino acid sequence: CASSPGNNEQFF.